The sequence of this T cell receptor (beta chain) was determined in a study of cytomegalovirus exposure and HLA in healthy donors. Notes on the study in general: Productive status was seen about 87% or about 30% of the time for most TCR beta V segments in an earlier analysis. There were several of the most significant clusters that appeared linked to common viral pathogens in a later analysis. In terms of immune exposure information, only CMV serostatus was available.

At sampling all donors were nominally healthy, likely with unrecorded immune exposures. Regarding this clone: No antigen is known for it.

The study ran its PCR with 60 Vbeta and 13 Jbeta primers. The method was immunoSEQ multiplex PCR; TCRdb's version includes in-frame clones alone and lacks a portion of them. Here the sample spans over 100,000 clones, just under 75% being singletons. The sequence was collected from a middle-aged man in good health and CMV-seropositive. Sequencing used PBMCs.

Here the CDR3 reads CASSFPVRSASAYPSYEQYF. The CDR3 DNA follows: TGTGCCAGCAGTTTCCCCGTCCGTTCCGCTAGCGCTTACCCCTCCTACGAGCAGTACTTC. The genes are TRBV28 and TRBJ2-7; a weak D match, TRBD2 (6 bases). Germline V lookup: CDR1 MDHEN, CDR2 SYDVKM. Trimming took 3 bases from V and 0 from J, leaving 27 bases between them. The CDR3 has 20 amino acids.